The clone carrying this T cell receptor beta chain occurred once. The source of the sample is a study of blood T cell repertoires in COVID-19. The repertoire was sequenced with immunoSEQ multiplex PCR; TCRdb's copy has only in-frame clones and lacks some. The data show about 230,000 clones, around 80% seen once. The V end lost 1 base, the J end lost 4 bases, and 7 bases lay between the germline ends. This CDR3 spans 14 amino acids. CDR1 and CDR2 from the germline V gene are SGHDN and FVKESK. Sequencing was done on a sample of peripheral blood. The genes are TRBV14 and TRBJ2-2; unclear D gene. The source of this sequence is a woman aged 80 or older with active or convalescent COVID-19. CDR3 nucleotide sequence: TGTGCCAGCAGCCAAGGACACGCCACCGGGGAGCTGTTTTTT. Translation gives CASSQGHATGELFF.